What follows is one T cell receptor (beta chain) and its context. The antigen remains undetermined. Those patients with uncontrolled infection, other autoimmune disease, pregnancy or lactation were excluded. Each 10 ml fresh peripheral blood draw supplied the PBMCs. There were TCR beta CDR3 regions amplified from RNA transcripts. HTBI primers drove first-round RT-PCR of the TCR CDR3. TCRdb fed the multiplex PCR reads into MiXCR, producing one record per CDR3 protein. The table records about 410,000 distinct CDR3 sequences, approximately 14% of them present only once. This sample stems from a study of T cells in Graves' hyperthyroidism and ophthalmopathy. Points from the study as a whole: Researchers found most expanded thyroid clonotypes above 0.001 in blood as well.

This CDR3 contains 13 residues. Germline values: CDR1 SQVTM, CDR2 ANQGSEA. Trimming pared 6 bases from V and 3 bases from J, leaving 14 bases between. This sequence was found in a man younger than 35 with Graves' ophthalmopathy. The sequenced material came from blood. The V and J genes are TRBV29-1 and TRBJ2-5; TRBD1 or TRBD2 may be the D gene (5 bases each). The CDR3: CSVGAGTEETQYF. CDR3 sequence (DNA): TGCAGCGTAGGGGCCGGGACCGAAGAGACCCAGTACTTC.